A selection of T cell receptor beta chains follows, all from one sample in a study of T cell repertoires in cytomegalovirus infection. Their cognate antigens are unknown. TCRdb independently ran MiXCR on the reads; one entry per CDR3 protein. The profile covers approximately 990,000 distinct CDR3 sequences, with around a third appearing a single time and roughly an eighth taken by the ten largest. Here the sequenced sample was cultured CD8+ T cells from PBMCs, taken from culture after CMV antigen stimulation. The receptors were gathered from a human donor in good health (CMV status not recorded). Some clones in this sample may be carry-over from other donors' samples. Both conserved end residues are part of each CDR3. A D gene is named only where the DNA matches it firmly. Size is stated for part of the rows, as once, few or many counts, or as a class when the clone is expanded.

cdr3_aa cdr3_nt j_call d_call v_call clone_size
CASSESGPDTQYF TGTGCCAGCAGTGAATCGGGCCCAGATACGCAGTATTTT TRBJ2-3 - TRBV6-1 -
CASSQGQYNSPLHF TGTGCCAGCAGCCAGGGACAGTATAATTCACCCCTCCACTTT TRBJ1-6 TRBD1 TRBV4-1 many
CASSLTRDSTHLAKNIQYF TGCGCCAGCAGCCTCACCCGGGACAGCACTCATCTAGCCAAAAACATTCAGTACTTC TRBJ2-4 TRBD1 TRBV4-3 -
CASSETERRPNVLTF TGTGCCAGCAGTGAAACGGAGAGGCGCCCCAACGTCCTGACTTTC TRBJ2-6 - TRBV2 few
CASSYGVGADTQYF TGTGCCAGCAGTTACGGTGTAGGGGCAGATACGCAGTATTTT TRBJ2-3 - TRBV6-5 few
CASSYSRRGQNQPQHF TGTGCCAGCAGTTACTCGCGGAGGGGGCAAAATCAGCCCCAGCATTTT TRBJ1-5 TRBD1 TRBV6-5 -
CASTTVGNTEAFF TGTGCCAGCACCACGGTCGGGAACACTGAAGCTTTCTTT TRBJ1-1 - TRBV7-9 few
CASSHPGTANQPQHF TGTGCCAGCAGCCACCCCGGGACAGCGAATCAGCCCCAGCATTTT TRBJ1-5 TRBD1 TRBV6-2/TRBV6-3 -
CASSYGRGSNQPQHF TGTGCCAGCAGTTACGGCAGGGGAAGCAATCAGCCCCAGCATTTT TRBJ1-5 - TRBV6-5 -
CASGHERTSGGAHSADTQYF TGTGCCAGCGGCCATGAAAGGACTAGCGGGGGGGCCCATTCCGCAGATACGCAGTATTTT TRBJ2-3 TRBD2 TRBV5-4 many
CASSEGDMDTEAFF TGTGCCAGCAGTGAGGGGGACATGGACACTGAAGCTTTCTTT TRBJ1-1 - TRBV6-6 -
CASSLGGTVDGYTF TGTGCCAGCAGCCTCGGAGGGACGGTGGATGGCTACACCTTC TRBJ1-2 - TRBV9 -
CASSRVVGTATLKAFF TGCGCCAGCAGCCGCGTTGTCGGGACAGCTACACTGAAAGCTTTCTTT TRBJ1-1 TRBD1 TRBV4-3 -
CASSWTVSNQPQHF TGTGCCAGCAGTTGGACGGTTAGCAATCAGCCCCAGCATTTT TRBJ1-5 - TRBV12-3/TRBV12-4 few
CASTTGAGELFF TGTGCCAGCACCACAGGGGCCGGGGAACTGTTTTTT TRBJ1-4 TRBD1 TRBV6-5 -
CASSPGTGQGEQYF TGTGCCAGCAGCCCTGGGACAGGGCAAGGCGAGCAGTACTTC TRBJ2-7 TRBD1 TRBV5-4 few
CASSHGASGEETQYF TGTGCCAGCAGCCATGGGGCTAGCGGGGAAGAGACCCAGTACTTC TRBJ2-5 TRBD2 TRBV7-9 -
CASSDMGPTYQETQYF TGTGCCAGCAGTGATATGGGACCCACGTACCAAGAGACCCAGTACTTC TRBJ2-5 - TRBV2 once
CASSSPGQGGSPNTEAFF TGTGCCAGCAGCTCGCCGGGACAGGGGGGATCCCCTAACACTGAAGCTTTCTTT TRBJ1-1 TRBD1 TRBV7-9 few
CASSYLDTLVSGANVLTF TGTGCCAGCAGTTACTTGGATACTCTCGTCTCTGGGGCCAACGTCCTGACTTTC TRBJ2-6 - TRBV6-6 few
CASSTLGGDTQNF TGTGCCAGCAGCACCCTTGGTGGAGATACGCAGAATTTT TRBJ2-3 - TRBV12-3/TRBV12-4 -
CASSSAGASTDTQYF TGTGCCAGCAGCTCCGCGGGGGCCTCCACAGATACGCAGTATTTT TRBJ2-3 - TRBV7-9 many
CASSLSLRKYHEQFF TGTGCCAGCAGTTTATCCCTCCGTAAATACCATGAGCAGTTCTTC TRBJ2-1 - TRBV27 few
CASSTLYGYTF TGTGCCAGCAGCACCCTCTATGGCTACACCTTC TRBJ1-2 - TRBV5-7 -